These 25 T cell receptor beta chains came from one sample sequenced in a study of cytomegalovirus exposure and HLA in healthy donors. Only in-frame clones appear in the TCRdb table, and some are missing; sequencing was by immunoSEQ multiplex PCR. The sample lists 150,000 to 160,000 clones, 70% to 90% occurring once. The sample taken for sequencing was PBMCs. These receptors all come from a man between 18 and 29 years old in good health and CMV-seropositive.

This clone was observed a single time. The chain is built from TRBV21-1 and TRBJ2-3; the DNA was not used to check the table's D call, TRBD1. TRBV21-1 is labeled a pseudogene. CDR3 length equals 19 residues. For the CDR3, the DNA is TGTGCCAGCAGCAAAAGGAGGGGGACAGCTCTTCCTAGCACAGATACGCAGTATTTT. Its translation: CASSKRRGTALPSTDTQYF.

The chain employs TRBV6-6 and TRBJ2-5; 10 bases map to TRBD1. Germline CDR1 reads MNHNY; CDR2 reads SVGAGI (reference sequence). The CDR3 has 15 residues. Trimming took 5 bases from V and 5 from J; bases not matched to a gene: 8. The chain's CDR3 is CASSAPGTGVETQYF. The CDR3 DNA sequence: TGTGCCAGCAGTGCCCCCGGGACAGGGGTTGAGACCCAGTACTTC.

The chain uses TRBV27 and TRBJ2-7; the match to TRBD1 covers 10 bases. The CDR3 has 14 amino acids. V lost 4 bases and J lost 3; bases outside the gene matches: 3. Germline-derived CDR1 and CDR2 are MNHEY and SMNVEV (reference sequence). CDR3 nucleotide sequence: TGTGCCAGCAGTTCCCGGGACAGGGGCTACGAGCAGTACTTC. It yields the protein CASSSRDRGYEQYF.

This sequence joins TRBV7-9 and TRBJ2-3; no clear D. V gave up 5 bases and J gave up 5 bases, with 5 bases separating them. Germline CDR1 SEHNR, CDR2 FQNEAQ (reference sequence). CDR3 size: 11 residues. Written as DNA, the CDR3 is TGTGCCAGCAGCCCCCAAGATACGCAGTATTTT. This translates into CASSPQDTQYF.

The V call is TRBV7-6, the J call TRBJ1-4; TRBD1 matches 9 bases. From germline, CDR1 is SGHVS and CDR2 FNYEAQ. J lost 8 bases, V lost 4 bases, and 14 bases had no gene match. The length of the CDR3 is 17 residues. Written as DNA, the CDR3 is TGTGCCAGCAGCTCCCTTCCCGGGACAGGGTTCGGGGAAAAACTGTTTTTT. Residues: CASSSLPGTGFGEKLFF.

This chain uses TRBV9 with TRBJ2-3; TRBD1 aligns across 7 bases. This CDR3 is built from 17 residues. Germline values: CDR1 SGDLS, CDR2 YYNGEE. V dropped 0 bases and J dropped 0; count of bases not matched to a gene: 7. Here the CDR3 reads CASSVEGGLTSTDTQYF. CDR3 DNA: TGTGCCAGCAGCGTAGAAGGGGGCCTAACTAGCACAGATACGCAGTATTTT.

The sample holds a few counts of this clone. The J gene is TRBJ1-5, the V gene TRBV10-3; no definite D call. Per the germline V gene, CDR1 is ENHRY and CDR2 is SYGVKD. The CDR3 is 13 amino acids. Trimming pared 6 bases from V and 9 bases from J, leaving 15 bases between. The chain's CDR3 is CAIRADSMWPQHF. The CDR3 DNA reads TGTGCCATCAGGGCAGATAGCATGTGGCCCCAGCATTTT.

The gene calls are TRBV6-5 and TRBJ2-7, with D unresolved. The V end lost 5 bases, the J end lost 1 base, and 6 bases lay between the germline ends. The germline gives CDR1 MNHEY, CDR2 SVGAGI. CDR3 size: 12 residues. In DNA form, the CDR3 reads TGTGCCAGCAGTCCTAATTCCTACGAGCAGTACTTC. Encoded protein: CASSPNSYEQYF.

The chain recombines TRBV7-9 with TRBJ1-1; D remains unclear. V shed 6 bases and J shed 4 bases, with 21 bases lying between them. This CDR3 contains 16 residues. Germline V gives CDR1 SEHNR, CDR2 FQNEAQ (reference sequence). This CDR3 is CASSHYLGPPTTEAFF. In DNA, the CDR3 is TGTGCCAGCAGTCACTACCTCGGTCCCCCGACCACTGAAGCTTTCTTT.

This chain joins TRBV28 and TRBJ2-7; 12 bases map to TRBD1. V shed 5 bases and J 0 bases; nucleotides not matched to a gene: 5. The CDR3 is 16 amino acids. Germline lookup yields CDR1 MDHEN and CDR2 SYDVKM. The CDR3 is CASSLGQGASSYEQYF. The CDR3 DNA reads TGTGCCAGCAGTCTGGGACAGGGGGCATCCTCCTACGAGCAGTACTTC.

The chain carries TRBV27 and TRBJ2-1; 9 nucleotides agree with TRBD2. The V gene's germline CDR1 is MNHEY and CDR2 SMNVEV (reference sequence). Trimming at V came to 4 bases and at J to 1 base, leaving 5 bases not matched to a gene. The CDR3 totals 16 residues. CDR3 amino acids: CASSSTAGGSYNEQFF. DNA for the CDR3: TGTGCCAGCAGTTCAACGGCGGGGGGGTCCTACAATGAGCAGTTCTTC.

The CDR3: CASSSSRTGTEAFF. CDR3 nucleotides: TGTGCCAGCAGCTCATCTCGGACAGGCACTGAAGCTTTCTTT. The chain combines TRBV11-3 with TRBJ1-1; 7 positions agree with TRBD1. This CDR3 is 14 amino acids long. J lost 4 bases, V lost 4 bases, and 6 bases had no gene match. Germline V gene sequence: CDR1 SGHNT, CDR2 YENEEA.

J is TRBJ2-1 and V is TRBV4-2; TRBD2 matches 10 bases. The CDR3 contains 16 residues. CDR1 and CDR2 (germline): LGHNA, YNFKEQ. V lost 5 bases to trimming and J lost 3 bases; unmatched junction nucleotides: 7. The CDR3 nucleotides read TGTGCCAGCAGCTTTATAGCGGGAGGACTCTACAATGAGCAGTTCTTC. This gives the protein CASSFIAGGLYNEQFF.

The chain's CDR3 is CASSPAGQGAYTETQYF. The CDR3 DNA is TGTGCCAGCTCACCTGCGGGACAGGGGGCTTACACAGAGACCCAGTACTTC. The chain couples TRBV18 to TRBJ2-5, with 12 bases identical to TRBD1. The V segment lost 3 bases and the J segment 4 bases; nucleotides outside the gene matches: 9. CDR1 KGHSH and CDR2 LQKENI come from the germline V gene. The CDR3 contains 17 residues.

V gene TRBV19 combines with J gene TRBJ1-2; 9 bases align to TRBD1. Per the germline V gene, CDR1 is LNHDA and CDR2 is SQIVND (reference sequence). The CDR3 loop spans 12 amino acids. Losses at the gene ends were 9 bases for V and 7 bases for J; bases not matched to a gene: 6. Here the CDR3 reads CASRGQGSGYTF. The CDR3 coding sequence is TGTGCCAGCAGGGGACAGGGAAGTGGCTACACCTTC.

The V and J genes are TRBV18 and TRBJ1-1; D is ambiguous. The length of the CDR3 is 14 residues. Trimming took off 3 bases at V and 0 bases at J, with 8 bases between the two ends. Germline V gives CDR1 KGHSH, CDR2 LQKENI. CDR3 nucleotide sequence: TGTGCCAGCTCACCCCAGGCCCTGAACACTGAAGCTTTCTTT. Protein product: CASSPQALNTEAFF.

The chain recombines TRBV11-2 with TRBJ1-6; a weak D match, TRBD1 (6 bases). Germline assignment: CDR1 SGHAT and CDR2 FQNNGV. This CDR3 spans 14 amino acids. Trimming removed 6 bases from V and 10 bases from J, with 16 bases in between. The DNA of the CDR3 is TGTGCCAGCAGATCCCGGGGGGCTGACTCACCCCTCCACTTT. Translation: CASRSRGADSPLHF.

The count of this clone is one. The chain carries TRBV7-9 and TRBJ2-7; 13 nucleotides align to TRBD2. The germline gives CDR1 SEHNR, CDR2 FQNEAQ (reference sequence). J was trimmed by 5 bases and V by 5 bases; bases with no gene match: 9. The CDR3 spans 16 residues. CDR3 sequence: CASSPGGLAGSNEQYF. CDR3 nucleotides: TGTGCCAGCAGCCCAGGGGGACTAGCGGGAAGCAACGAGCAGTACTTC.

J is TRBJ2-3 and V is TRBV13, with 12 bases that match TRBD2. V shed 5 bases and J 6 bases; nucleotides not matched to a gene: 3. Germline V lookup: CDR1 PRHDT, CDR2 FYEKMQ (reference sequence). The CDR3 has 14 amino acids. For the CDR3, the DNA is TGTGCCAGCAGCCGACTAGCGGGGGCCGATACGCAGTATTTT. The encoded protein is CASSRLAGADTQYF.

This rearrangement joins TRBV6-4 to TRBJ2-5; tentative D call: TRBD2 (7 bases). Germline CDR1 reads MRHNA; CDR2 reads SNTAGT. Trimming removed 2 bases from V and 3 bases from J, with 34 bases in between. The CDR3 runs to 22 residues. The CDR3 region has the DNA TGTGCCAGCAGTGACAAGGTAATCCTCTCTAAGGAGGGGGGGTTAGGGAAAGAGACCCAGTACTTC. Amino acids: CASSDKVILSKEGGLGKETQYF.

The J gene is TRBJ2-6, the V gene TRBV13; maybe TRBD2 (7 bases). Looked up from germline, CDR1 is PRHDT and CDR2 is FYEKMQ (reference sequence). The ends were cut back, 1 base at V and 0 bases at J, with 19 bases in the middle. The length of the CDR3 is 20 residues. As DNA, the CDR3 is TGTGCCAGCAGCTTAGACGCCGGGGGGCTTACGATCTCTGGGGCCAACGTCCTGACTTTC. This sequence encodes CASSLDAGGLTISGANVLTF.

The V gene is TRBV5-1, the J gene TRBJ2-7; 8 bases match TRBD1. The CDR3 runs to 14 residues. The trim removed 1 base at V and 6 bases at J, leaving 6 bases unmatched. The germline gives CDR1 SGHRS, CDR2 YFSETQ. CDR3 residues: CASSLTGGRSEQYF. As DNA, the CDR3 is TGCGCCAGCAGCTTGACAGGGGGAAGGTCCGAGCAGTACTTC.

V usage is TRBV2 and J usage is TRBJ2-1; TRBD1 matches 7 bases. CDR3 length: 16 amino acids. Trimming removed 7 bases from V and 7 bases from J; junction bases left unmatched: 16. Per the germline V gene, CDR1 is SNHLY and CDR2 is FYNNEI. CDR3 in DNA: TGTGCCAGCAAACTCAACCCCGCTACCAGGGGGAATGAGCAGTTCTTC. Translating gives CASKLNPATRGNEQFF.

The chain is built from TRBV2 and TRBJ1-5, with D perhaps matching TRBD1 (6 bases). Trimming shortened V by 4 bases and J by 0 bases, and 7 bases separated the two germline ends. Germline V gene lookup returns CDR1 SNHLY and CDR2 FYNNEI. This CDR3 spans 14 amino acids. The CDR3: CASSGQVSNQPQHF. The CDR3 nucleotides read TGTGCCAGCAGTGGACAGGTTAGCAATCAGCCCCAGCATTTT.

For the CDR3, the DNA is TGTGCCAGCAGCATACAGGGATCACATAGCAATCAGCCCCAGCATTTT. Amino acid sequence: CASSIQGSHSNQPQHF. The chain couples TRBV27 to TRBJ1-5; D is possibly TRBD1 (6 bases). The germline V gene has CDR1 MNHEY and CDR2 SMNVEV (reference sequence). The CDR3 extends over 16 amino acids. V was trimmed by 6 bases and J by 0 bases, leaving 15 bases between them.